A selection of T cell receptor beta chains follows, all from one sample in a study of T cell responses to AZD1222 COVID-19 vaccine. Using immunoSEQ multiplex PCR, the repertoire was profiled, and TCRdb retains in-frame clones only, with some absent. The profile covers 150,000 to 180,000 clones, with around nine tenths appearing a single time and approximately 19% taken by the ten largest. The input for sequencing was peripheral blood, taken on day 0 of AZD1222 vaccination. These receptors were collected from an adult in good health. Both conserved end residues are part of each CDR3. The D gene is left open where the match is weak. For some rows the clone size is stated as once, few or many, or as a class when expanded; others skip it.

cdr3_nt	cdr3_aa	cdr3_length	j_call	clone_size	v_call	d_call
TGTGCCTGGAGTTCGACAGGTTTCTATGGCTACACCTTC	CAWSSTGFYGYTF	13	TRBJ1-2	NA	TRBV30	NA
TGTGCCAGCTCATCCCGTGAGGGGGCAAGCTATGGCTACACCTTC	CASSSREGASYGYTF	15	TRBJ1-2	NA	TRBV18	TRBD1
TGTGCCAGTAGTCCCCGGGACGGAGTAAATGAAAAACTGTTTTTT	CASSPRDGVNEKLFF	15	TRBJ1-4	NA	TRBV19	NA
TGTGCCAGCAGTGTAAGGGAGGCTTTCTTT	CASSVREAFF	10	TRBJ1-1	NA	TRBV2	NA
TGTGCCAGCGGGGGGAGCAATCAGCCCCAGCATTTT	CASGGSNQPQHF	12	TRBJ1-5	NA	TRBV2	NA
TGTGCCAGTAGACTAGGGAGGACTGAAGCTTTCTTT	CASRLGRTEAFF	12	TRBJ1-1	NA	TRBV19	NA
TGTGCCAGCAGCTTCGACAGGGGGGAGACCCAGTACTTC	CASSFDRGETQYF	13	TRBJ2-5	NA	TRBV5-4	TRBD1
TGTGCCAGCAGTTTGACGGCGGGCACCGGGGAGCTGTTTTTT	CASSLTAGTGELFF	14	TRBJ2-2	NA	TRBV7-3	NA
TGTGCCAGCGAGCGGAGCTCCTACGAGCAGTACTTC	CASERSSYEQYF	12	TRBJ2-7	once	TRBV28	NA
TGTGCCAGCAGCCAATATGGGAACACCGGGGAGCTGTTTTTT	CASSQYGNTGELFF	14	TRBJ2-2	once	TRBV4-2	NA
TGTGCCAGCAGTTTCTCAGGGAACTATGGCTACACCTTC	CASSFSGNYGYTF	13	TRBJ1-2	NA	TRBV27	NA
TGTGCCAGCTCACCACGGGGAGGCCTCGGAGGCTACACCTTC	CASSPRGGLGGYTF	14	TRBJ1-2	NA	TRBV18	NA
TGCGCCAGCAGCTTGATAGGGACTAGCGGTAGCACAGATACGCAGTATTTT	CASSLIGTSGSTDTQYF	17	TRBJ2-3	NA	TRBV5-1	TRBD2
TGTGCCAGCAGCTCGGGAGGGGCTGGTGAAGCTTTCTTT	CASSSGGAGEAFF	13	TRBJ1-1	NA	TRBV7-2	NA
TGTGCCAGCAGCTTCCAGGGGGGAAAAGAGACCCAGTACTTC	CASSFQGGKETQYF	14	TRBJ2-5	NA	TRBV7-6	NA
TGTGCCAGCAGTTCCGCCCTAGTAGTCCAGTACTTC	CASSSALVVQYF	12	TRBJ2-5	NA	TRBV12-3/TRBV12-4	NA
TGTGCCAGCAGTACGGGACAGTCCTACGAGCAGTACTTC	CASSTGQSYEQYF	13	TRBJ2-7	NA	TRBV12-3/TRBV12-4	TRBD1
TGTGCCAGCTCACGTCTGGAGGAGACCCAGTACTTC	CASSRLEETQYF	12	TRBJ2-5	NA	TRBV18	NA
TGTGCCAGCTCACCAAGAAAGCAGCTGGTGCCTAATGAAAAACTGTTTTTT	CASSPRKQLVPNEKLFF	17	TRBJ1-4	NA	TRBV18	NA
TGTGCCAGCAGTTACGGTTTCACTGACTACGAGCAGTACTTC	CASSYGFTDYEQYF	14	TRBJ2-7	NA	TRBV6-5	NA
TGTGCCAGCAGCAAATTACAGTGCAACTTC	CASSKLQCNF	10	TRBJ2-7	NA	TRBV21-1	NA
TGTGCCAGCAGTCTCATGGTCATCACTAGTTTCGAGACCCAGTACTTC	CASSLMVITSFETQYF	16	TRBJ2-5	NA	TRBV11-2	NA
TGTGCCAGCAGCCGGGGACAGGGGCAGAACTATGGCTACACCTTC	CASSRGQGQNYGYTF	15	TRBJ1-2	NA	TRBV7-9	TRBD1
TGCAGCGTTGCGGGGTTGGCAGGGGCCTCTGGAAACACCATATATTTT	CSVAGLAGASGNTIYF	16	TRBJ1-3	NA	TRBV29-1	NA
TGTGCCAGCAGTTTGGGAGGCTTCTACAATGAGCAGTTCTTC	CASSLGGFYNEQFF	14	TRBJ2-1	NA	TRBV27	NA
TGTGCCTGGAGTGCCAGCTACGAGCAGTACTTC	CAWSASYEQYF	11	TRBJ2-7	NA	TRBV30	NA
TGTGCCAGCAGCGTAGGGGGGACGGCAGATACGCAGTATTTT	CASSVGGTADTQYF	14	TRBJ2-3	once	TRBV9	NA
TGCGCCAGCAGCTTGGGAGGATTCTATGGCTACACCTTC	CASSLGGFYGYTF	13	TRBJ1-2	NA	TRBV5-1	NA
TGTGCCAGCAGTTACTCGGGGGGGAACACTGAAGCTTTCTTT	CASSYSGGNTEAFF	14	TRBJ1-1	NA	TRBV6-5	NA
TGTGCCAGCAGCAGGGACAGGAGTGTCAATGGAAACACCATATATTTT	CASSRDRSVNGNTIYF	16	TRBJ1-3	NA	TRBV7-2	TRBD1
TGCGCCAGCAGCCAATTCAACAGCGTGAATGAGCAGTTCTTC	CASSQFNSVNEQFF	14	TRBJ2-1	NA	TRBV4-1	NA
TGCGCCAGCAGCATCCGGGTGAACACTGAAGCTTTCTTT	CASSIRVNTEAFF	13	TRBJ1-1	few	TRBV5-1	NA
TGTGCCAGCAGTGAGACCGGGACTAGCGGGTACAATGAGCAGTTCTTC	CASSETGTSGYNEQFF	16	TRBJ2-1	NA	TRBV6-4	TRBD2
TGTGCCAGCAGCGTAGCGCGGGGTCCCACAGATACGCAGTATTTT	CASSVARGPTDTQYF	15	TRBJ2-3	once	TRBV9	NA
TGTGCCAGCTCAGGTACCGGGACAGGCCGAGGTGAAAAACTGTTTTTT	CASSGTGTGRGEKLFF	16	TRBJ1-4	NA	TRBV18	TRBD1
TGTGCCAGCAGCCAAGCCCTAGCGGGGGGTCCGGTGGAGACCCAGTACTTC	CASSQALAGGPVETQYF	17	TRBJ2-5	NA	TRBV5-5	TRBD2
TGTGCCAGCAGCGCCGGGGGAAGCTTGCCCCAGCATTTT	CASSAGGSLPQHF	13	TRBJ1-5	NA	TRBV7-2	NA